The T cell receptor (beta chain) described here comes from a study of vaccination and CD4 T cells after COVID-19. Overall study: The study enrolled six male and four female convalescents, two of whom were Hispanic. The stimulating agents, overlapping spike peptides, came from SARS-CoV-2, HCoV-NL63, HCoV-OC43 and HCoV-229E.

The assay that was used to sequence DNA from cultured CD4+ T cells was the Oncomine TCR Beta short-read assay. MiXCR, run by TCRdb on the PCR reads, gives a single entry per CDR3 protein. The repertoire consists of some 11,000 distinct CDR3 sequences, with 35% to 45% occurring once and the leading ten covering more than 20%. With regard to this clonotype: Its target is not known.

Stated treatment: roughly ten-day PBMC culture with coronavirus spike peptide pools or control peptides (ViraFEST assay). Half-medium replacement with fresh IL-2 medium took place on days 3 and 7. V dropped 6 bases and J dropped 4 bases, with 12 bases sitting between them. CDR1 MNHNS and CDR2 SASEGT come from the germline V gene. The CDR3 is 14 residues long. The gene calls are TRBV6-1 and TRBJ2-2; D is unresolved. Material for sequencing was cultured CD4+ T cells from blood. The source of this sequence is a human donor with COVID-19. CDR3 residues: CASSPRPITGELFF. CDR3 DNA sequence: TGTGCCAGCAGCCCTCGACCCATCACCGGGGAGCTGTTTTTT.